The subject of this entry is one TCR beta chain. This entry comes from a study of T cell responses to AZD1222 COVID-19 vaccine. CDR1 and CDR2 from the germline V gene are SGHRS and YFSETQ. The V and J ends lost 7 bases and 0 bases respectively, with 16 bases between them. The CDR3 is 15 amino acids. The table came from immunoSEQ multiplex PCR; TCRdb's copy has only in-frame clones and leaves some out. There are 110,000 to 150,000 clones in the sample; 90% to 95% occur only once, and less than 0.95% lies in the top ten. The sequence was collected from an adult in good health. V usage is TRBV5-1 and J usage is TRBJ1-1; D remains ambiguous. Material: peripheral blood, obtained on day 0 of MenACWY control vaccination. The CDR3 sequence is CASAVEGAMNTEAFF. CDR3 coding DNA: TGCGCCAGCGCCGTGGAGGGAGCCATGAACACTGAAGCTTTCTTT. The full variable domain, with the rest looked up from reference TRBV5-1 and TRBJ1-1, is KAGVTQTPRYLIKTRGQQVTLSCSPISGHRSVSWYQQTPGQGLQFLFEYFSETQRNKGNFPGRFSGRQFSNSRSEMNVSTLELGDSALYLCASAVEGAMNTEAFFGQGTRLTVV.